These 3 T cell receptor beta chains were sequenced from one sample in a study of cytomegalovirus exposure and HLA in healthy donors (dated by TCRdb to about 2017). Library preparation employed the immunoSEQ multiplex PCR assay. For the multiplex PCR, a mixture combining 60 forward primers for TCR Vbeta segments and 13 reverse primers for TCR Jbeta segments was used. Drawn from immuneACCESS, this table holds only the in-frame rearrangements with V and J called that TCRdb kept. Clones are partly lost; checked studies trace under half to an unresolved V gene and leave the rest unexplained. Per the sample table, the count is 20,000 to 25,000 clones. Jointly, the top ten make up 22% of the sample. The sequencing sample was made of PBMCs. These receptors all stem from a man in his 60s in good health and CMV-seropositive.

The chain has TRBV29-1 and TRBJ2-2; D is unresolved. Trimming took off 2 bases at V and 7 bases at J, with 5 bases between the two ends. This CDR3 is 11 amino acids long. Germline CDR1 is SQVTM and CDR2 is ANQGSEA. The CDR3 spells CSVERGGELFF. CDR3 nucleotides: TGCAGCGTTGAACGAGGCGGGGAGCTGTTTTTT.

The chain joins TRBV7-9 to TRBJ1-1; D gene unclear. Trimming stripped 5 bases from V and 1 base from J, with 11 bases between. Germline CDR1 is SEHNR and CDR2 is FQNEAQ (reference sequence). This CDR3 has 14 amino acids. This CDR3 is CASSTRETNTEAFF. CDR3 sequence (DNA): TGTGCCAGCAGCACCCGGGAGACGAACACTGAAGCTTTCTTT.

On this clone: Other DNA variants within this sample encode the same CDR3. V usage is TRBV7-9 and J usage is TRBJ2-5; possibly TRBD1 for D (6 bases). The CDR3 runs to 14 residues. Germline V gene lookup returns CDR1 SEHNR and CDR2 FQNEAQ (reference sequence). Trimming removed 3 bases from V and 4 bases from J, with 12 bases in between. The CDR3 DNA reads TGTGCCAGCAGCTTTGGGGGCAGGAGAGAGACCCAGTACTTC. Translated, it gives CASSFGGRRETQYF.